This TCR beta chain comes out of a study of blood T cells in healthy people across ages. Regarding the study as a whole: Whereas aged donors had fewer naive CD4+ cells, long-lived donors had more of them and higher diversity.

Remarks on this clonotype: Its specificity is not known.

Primers used in a second PCR of about 7 to 12 cycles were a sample-barcoded 5' primer and a J-beta primer mix. TCRdb passed the 5' RACE reads through MiXCR, listing each CDR3 protein once. The sample lists 850,000 to 1,100,000 distinct CDR3 sequences; about two fifths were seen once. The donors, all healthy, were Caucasians living in Russia, aged about 6 to 90. V lost 6 bases and J lost 6, with 17 bases in between. The CDR3 runs to 14 residues. Germline CDR1 MDHEN, CDR2 SYDVKM. J is TRBJ2-5 and V is TRBV28; D uncertain. This sequence originates from a man aged 18 to 35 in good health. The sample taken for sequencing was blood. The CDR3 bases are TGTGCCAGCAGCCCCTCGCGGCTCATCAAGACCCAGTACTTC. The encoded protein is CASSPSRLIKTQYF.